These T cell receptor beta chains were read from a single sample in a study of blood T cells in healthy people across ages. TCRdb re-analysed the 5' RACE reads in MiXCR, keeping a single row per CDR3 protein. The repertoire holds about 1,000,000 distinct CDR3 sequences, around 43% seen once, with approximately 20% in the top ten. What was sequenced was blood. The receptors derive from a woman aged 60-75 years in good health. The CDR3 runs from the conserved cysteine through the conserved F or W. The order of the fields is clone size, D gene, J gene, V gene, CDR3 DNA, CDR3 protein. The D gene is left open where the match is weak. Not every row has a clone size; where given, it reads once, few, many or a size class.

>-|TRBD1|TRBJ2-5|TRBV5-1
TGCGCCAGCAGCACCCTGACAGGGGGCGAAGAGACCCAGTACTTC
CASSTLTGGEETQYF
>many|TRBD2|TRBJ2-7|TRBV27
TGTGCCAGCACCCTAGCGGGAGGTTCCTACGAGCAGTACTTC
CASTLAGGSYEQYF
>-|-|TRBJ2-3|TRBV5-5
TGTGCCAGCAGCTTGGATCCCGGACACACAGATACGCAGTATTTT
CASSLDPGHTDTQYF
>few|TRBD2|TRBJ2-1|TRBV7-3
TGTGCCAGCAGCTCAAGGACTAGCGGGAAACGCAATGAGCAGTTCTTC
CASSSRTSGKRNEQFF
>-|-|TRBJ1-2|TRBV19
TGTGCCAGTAATAACGCCGGGACGGAACCTTGGGGCTACACCTTC
CASNNAGTEPWGYTF
>-|-|TRBJ2-7|TRBV15
TGTGCCACCACCGCGGGGTCGGGATACGAGCAGTACTTC
CATTAGSGYEQYF
>-|TRBD1|TRBJ1-2|TRBV4-2
TGTGCCAGCAGCCAAGTATCGTCGGCGAGACAGGGATCTTGGGGCTACACCTTC
CASSQVSSARQGSWGYTF
>once|-|TRBJ2-2|TRBV2
TGTGCCAGCAGTGATTCGACCCACTTCACTGGGGAGCTGTTTTTT
CASSDSTHFTGELFF
>-|TRBD1|TRBJ2-5|TRBV9
TGTGCCAGCAGCGCGGAGACAGGGGAACAAGAGACCCAGTACTTC
CASSAETGEQETQYF
>-|-|TRBJ1-2|TRBV27
TGTGCCAGCAGTCCCCCAGAGGGTCGGGACTATGGCTACACCTTC
CASSPPEGRDYGYTF
>-|-|TRBJ2-7|TRBV5-1
TGCGCCAGCAGCTTGGTGCGAGCGACCATCTCCTACGAGCAGTACTTC
CASSLVRATISYEQYF
>few|-|TRBJ1-2|TRBV5-1
TGCGCCAGCAGCTTGGCCGGGGGGCTGAACTATGGCTACACCTTC
CASSLAGGLNYGYTF
>many|TRBD1|TRBJ1-2|TRBV29-1
TGCAGCGTTTATACAGGGGTGGGCGGCTACACCTTC
CSVYTGVGGYTF
>few|-|TRBJ2-3|TRBV6-5
TGTGCCAGCAGTTACTCCTTACCTCACACAGATACGCAGTATTTT
CASSYSLPHTDTQYF
>-|-|TRBJ1-2|TRBV27
TGTGCCAGCAGTTCTTACAGGGAGGATTATGGCTACACCTTT
CASSSYREDYGYTF
>-|TRBD1|TRBJ1-2|TRBV6-5
TGTGCCAGCAGTTACCGACAGGGGGGGGACTATGGCTACACCTTC
CASSYRQGGDYGYTF